This T cell receptor (beta chain) was observed in a study of CD8 T cell repertoires and HIV-1 epitope variants. Study-level information: Controls were a CMV, EBV and flu peptide pool, Ebola AY9 negative control, and no-peptide well. Epitopes were three Gag families plus Nef HW9 and YT9.

Repertoires were generated with immunoSEQ multiplex PCR, while TCRdb's copy carries only in-frame clones and drops some. This sample has a few thousand clones, with 55% to 70% found just once. As concerns this clone: Its antigen remains unidentified.

With 0 bases removed from V and 0 bases from J, the gap between germline ends came to 4 bases. The CDR3 loop spans 14 amino acids. Germline V gene lookup returns CDR1 SGHNT and CDR2 YENEEA. V and J are TRBV11-3 and TRBJ2-3, with no clear D. Source material: cultured CD8+ T cells derived from PBMCs. The TCR was taken from a male donor with HIV. The CDR3 spells CASSLDPSTDTQYF. CDR3 sequence (DNA): TGTGCCAGCAGCTTAGATCCTAGCACAGATACGCAGTATTTT.